This T cell receptor (beta chain) appears in the sequencing data of a study of blood T cell repertoires in COVID-19. Overall study: Some COVID-19 samples were acute and others convalescent; all came from the United States, Italy and Spain.

Germline CDR1 is SNHLY and CDR2 is FYNNEI. The V end lost 7 bases, the J end lost 5 bases, and 12 bases lay between the germline ends. The CDR3 is made up of 13 amino acids. Source study methods: Cell counts per sample came from amplifying reference gene primers. The protocol was immunoSEQ multiplex PCR, while the TCRdb copy is restricted to in-frame clones and leaves out a portion. The D gene and trimming were derived from the DNA, and the V and J assignments and clone size from that table. The profile covers approximately 250,000 clones, with roughly 86% appearing a single time and 1.6% taken by the ten largest.

The specimen was peripheral blood. V usage is TRBV2 and J usage is TRBJ2-1; D may be TRBD2 (5 bases). This TCR came from a woman between 55 and 75 years old who had recovered from COVID-19. CDR3 sequence reads: CASTTGLDNEQFF. The CDR3 nucleotides read TGTGCCAGCACCACGGGGTTGGACAATGAGCAGTTCTTC.